The 20 T cell receptor beta chains listed next were all sequenced from one sample in a study of blood T cell repertoires in COVID-19. The method was immunoSEQ multiplex PCR; TCRdb's version includes in-frame clones alone and lacks a portion of them. The data show some 100,000 clones, with 75% to 90% seen just once and about 20% held by the top ten. Material: peripheral blood. These receptor sequences come from a woman aged 60-70 years with acute or convalescent COVID-19.

The rearrangement uses TRBV4-2 and TRBJ1-5; a weak D match, TRBD1 (6 bases). V lost 8 bases and J 1 base, leaving 15 bases between the germline ends. The length of the CDR3 is 15 residues. CDR1 and CDR2 (germline): LGHNA, YNFKEQ. The DNA for the CDR3 is TGTGCCAGCGGATCAGGGGAGATGAGCAATCAGCCCCAGCATTTT. This encodes CASGSGEMSNQPQHF.

This chain uses TRBV7-2 with TRBJ1-1, with D unclear. V lost 4 bases and J 4 bases, leaving 10 bases between the germline ends. The germline gives CDR1 SGHTA, CDR2 FQGNSA. CDR3 length equals 13 residues. Written as DNA, the CDR3 is TGTGCCAGCAGCTCCCGGGTGGGCACTGAAGCTTTCTTT. Its protein product is CASSSRVGTEAFF.

This clone was counted once. This chain connects TRBV5-1 to TRBJ1-2; 12 positions agree with TRBD1. The CDR3 loop spans 15 amino acids. Germline-derived CDR1 and CDR2 are SGHRS and YFSETQ. V shed 8 bases, J shed 5 bases, and the junction held 10 bases outside the gene matches. The CDR3 nucleotides are TGCGCCAGTTCCGGGACAGGGGGCGTCAGTTATGGCTACACCTTC. Translating gives CASSGTGGVSYGYTF.

The chain is built from TRBV6-1 and TRBJ2-7, with 7 bases matching TRBD2. V gave up 3 bases and J gave up 4 bases; unmatched junction bases: 12. Germline V gene data show CDR1 as MNHNS and CDR2 as SASEGT. The CDR3 covers 16 residues. CDR3 protein: CASSDDPRGGGYEQYF. In DNA form, the CDR3 reads TGTGCCAGCAGTGACGACCCCCGTGGGGGGGGTTACGAGCAGTACTTC.

This clone was seen once. The genes are TRBV5-1 and TRBJ1-2; possible D gene TRBD1, 5 bases. The ends were cut back, 4 bases at V and 8 bases at J, with 15 bases in the middle. Per germline, CDR1 SGHRS and CDR2 YFSETQ. CDR3 length: 13 amino acids. CDR3 nucleotide sequence: TGCGCCAGCAGCCGGGGGGTCCTCGAGGGCTACACCTTC. Translating gives CASSRGVLEGYTF.

The chain has TRBV28 and TRBJ2-3; TRBD2 is a possible D gene (6 bases). CDR3 size: 17 residues. Germline CDR1 and CDR2: MDHEN and SYDVKM. The V gene lost 3 bases and the J gene lost 0 bases, with 16 bases spanning the gap. The CDR3 sequence: CASSFSSGASSTDTQYF. CDR3 in DNA: TGTGCCAGCAGTTTTAGTAGCGGAGCCTCTAGCACAGATACGCAGTATTTT.

The chain joins TRBV9 to TRBJ2-5; 7 bases line up with TRBD2. Germline CDR1 and CDR2: SGDLS and YYNGEE. The V gene end was trimmed by 0 bases and the J gene end by 4 bases; junction bases not matched to a gene: 9. The CDR3 is 16 residues long. CDR3 residues: CASSVGPGSGTETQYF. Here the CDR3 DNA reads TGTGCCAGCAGCGTAGGACCCGGCAGCGGGACAGAGACCCAGTACTTC.

V usage is TRBV5-4 and J usage is TRBJ2-7; TRBD1 agrees at 7 bases. The CDR3 is 14 residues long. The junction had 7 bases not matched to a gene; V was cut back by 3 bases and J by 4 bases. Looked up from germline, CDR1 is SGHNT and CDR2 is YYREEE (reference sequence). CDR3 nucleotides: TGTGCCAGCAGCTCTTCGACAGGGTCTTACGAGCAGTACTTC. Its translation: CASSSSTGSYEQYF.

J is TRBJ2-3 and V is TRBV14; tentative D call: TRBD2 (6 bases). Germline V CDR1 and CDR2: SGHDN, FVKESK. The CDR3 is 15 amino acids. V was shortened by 5 bases and J by 1 base, with 13 bases between the two germline ends. CDR3 in amino acids: CASSIHSGGTDTQYF. The CDR3, as DNA: TGTGCCAGCAGCATACACTCGGGGGGCACAGATACGCAGTATTTT.

This chain joins TRBV15 and TRBJ2-7; tentatively, D is TRBD2 (5 bases). The V gene's germline CDR1 is LNHNV and CDR2 YYDKDF (reference sequence). Trimming removed 0 bases at V and 7 bases at J, with 13 bases between. The CDR3 length is 14 residues. The CDR3 DNA reads as TGTGCCACCAGCAGAGATTTCCCCCCGGGAGAGCAGTACTTC. Translated, it gives CATSRDFPPGEQYF.

The chain is built from TRBV19 and TRBJ1-1; 7 nucleotides agree with TRBD1. J lost 3 bases, V lost 4 bases, and 2 bases had no gene match. CDR3 length: 13 residues. From germline, CDR1 is LNHDA and CDR2 SQIVND (reference sequence). CDR3 nucleotides: TGTGCCAGTAGTACTGGGACAGACACTGAAGCTTTCTTT. It yields the protein CASSTGTDTEAFF.

The chain has TRBV5-6 and TRBJ1-5; D gene ambiguous. V was trimmed by 1 base and J by 7 bases, leaving 15 bases between them. The CDR3 contains 15 residues. Germline V gene data show CDR1 as SGHDT and CDR2 as YYEEEE. The CDR3: CASSLLREMNQPQHF. The CDR3 DNA sequence: TGTGCCAGCAGCTTGCTTAGGGAGATGAACCAGCCCCAGCATTTT.

The chain recombines TRBV11-2 with TRBJ1-2, with 7 bases matching TRBD1. Germline V lookup: CDR1 SGHAT, CDR2 FQNNGV. This CDR3 spans 15 amino acids. Trimming took 3 bases from V and 2 from J; bases not matched to a gene: 6. Here the CDR3 reads CASSLFMGQNYGYTF. The CDR3 DNA sequence: TGTGCCAGCAGCTTGTTTATGGGACAGAACTATGGCTACACCTTC.

The J gene is TRBJ2-1, the V gene TRBV20-1, with TRBD2 as a possible D gene (6 bases). Trimming took off 3 bases at V and 8 bases at J, with 11 bases between the two ends. The germline V gene encodes CDR1 DFQATT and CDR2 SNEGSKA (reference sequence). This CDR3 spans 12 amino acids. The CDR3 DNA is TGCAGTGCTAGTGGAGGGAAGGATGAGCAGTTCTTC. It is translated as CSASGGKDEQFF.

This clone was found once. The chain carries TRBV24-1 and TRBJ1-1; tentatively, D is TRBD1 (5 bases). Germline CDR1 and CDR2: KGHDR and SFDVKD. The CDR3 totals 13 residues. V was cut by 5 bases and J by 6 bases, with 12 bases left in between. The CDR3 here is CATSAGGVAEAFF. Written as DNA, the CDR3 is TGTGCCACCAGTGCCGGGGGAGTGGCTGAAGCTTTCTTT.

This chain links TRBV7-2 with TRBJ2-1; 8 bases match TRBD1. Germline V gene sequence: CDR1 SGHTA, CDR2 FQGNSA. The CDR3 has 15 residues. V lost 4 bases and J lost 5; bases outside the gene matches: 7. CDR3 sequence reads: CASSSDRGGHNEQFF. Written as DNA, the CDR3 is TGTGCCAGCAGCTCCGACAGGGGTGGGCACAATGAGCAGTTCTTC. Full variable domain (missing parts from reference TRBV7-2 and TRBJ2-1): GAGVSQSPSNKVTEKGKDVELRCDPISGHTALYWYRQSLGQGLEFLIYFQGNSAPDKSGLPSDRFSAERTGGSVSTLTIQRTQQEDSAVYLCASSSDRGGHNEQFFGPGTRLTVL.

This rearrangement joins TRBV10-2 to TRBJ1-2; D perhaps matches TRBD1 (6 bases). The CDR3 is 14 amino acids. Germline CDR1 reads WSHSY; CDR2 reads SAAADI. Between the trimmed V and J ends, which lost 2 bases and 8 bases, there was a span of 15 bases. The DNA of the CDR3 is TGCGCCAGCAGTGAGCCCATCCGGACAGTAGGCTACACCTTC. It specifies CASSEPIRTVGYTF.

CDR3 loop: CASSLSGGVTEAFF. The CDR3 nucleotides read TGTGCCAGCAGCTTATCAGGGGGAGTGACTGAAGCTTTCTTT. V usage is TRBV7-2 and J usage is TRBJ1-1, with 7 nucleotides matching TRBD1. This CDR3 is built from 14 residues. Looked up from germline, CDR1 is SGHTA and CDR2 is FQGNSA. The V segment lost 2 bases and the J segment 5 bases; nucleotides outside the gene matches: 5.

This clone was picked up a small number of times. The chain joins TRBV4-3 to TRBJ2-1; tentative D call: TRBD2 (5 bases). Germline values: CDR1 LGHNA, CDR2 YSLEER. The CDR3 spans 17 residues. The V end lost 0 bases, the J end lost 1 base, and 13 bases lay between the germline ends. This chain's CDR3 is CASSQDLSSGSYNEQFF. In DNA form, the CDR3 reads TGCGCCAGCAGCCAAGATTTGTCGAGCGGATCCTACAATGAGCAGTTCTTC.

This clone was seen a single time. J is TRBJ1-5 and V is TRBV19; 10 nucleotides align to TRBD1. Looked up from germline, CDR1 is LNHDA and CDR2 is SQIVND (reference sequence). This CDR3 is built from 14 residues. Trimming cost V 4 bases and J 7 bases; bases outside gene matches: 4. Written as DNA, the CDR3 is TGTGCCAGTAGTAAGGGACAGGGGCGGCAGCCCCAGCATTTT. Translation gives CASSKGQGRQPQHF.